The present entry profiles one T cell receptor beta chain with its context. This specimen belongs to a study of blood T cell repertoires in COVID-19. The wider study: From T cells, B-cell-depleted T cells, or PBMCs came the material, which was cDNA or gDNA.

Germline V gene data show CDR1 as SGHRS and CDR2 as YFSETQ. After removal of 2 bases from V and 6 bases from J, the junction contained 3 bases not matched to a gene. The CDR3 loop spans 14 amino acids. Per the original methods: From reference gene primer amplification, estimates of nucleated cell counts were derived. Clones were sequenced by immunoSEQ multiplex PCR, and TCRdb holds only the in-frame ones, with some missing. V, J and clone size are those of that table, while D and trimming were read from the DNA. The repertoire has some 200,000 clones, about 85% of them found once; the top ten carry approximately 10%.

The receptor was isolated from a woman of 80 years or more with COVID-19, enrolled during active disease. The chain has TRBV5-1 and TRBJ1-5, with 9 bases that match TRBD1. The sequenced sample consisted of peripheral blood. The CDR3 DNA follows: TGCGCCAGCAGCTTACAGGGGGCGCCTCAGCCCCAGCATTTT. This sequence encodes CASSLQGAPQPQHF.